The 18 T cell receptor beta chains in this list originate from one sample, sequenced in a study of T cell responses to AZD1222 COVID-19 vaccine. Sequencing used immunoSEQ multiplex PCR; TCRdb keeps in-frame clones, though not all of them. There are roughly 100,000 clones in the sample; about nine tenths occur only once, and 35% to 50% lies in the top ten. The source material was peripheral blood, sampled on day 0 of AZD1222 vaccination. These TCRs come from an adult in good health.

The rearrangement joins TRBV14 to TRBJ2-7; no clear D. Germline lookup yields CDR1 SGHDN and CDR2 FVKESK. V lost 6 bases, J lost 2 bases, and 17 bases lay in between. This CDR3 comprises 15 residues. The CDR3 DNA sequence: TGTGCCAGCAGTCCCCTCGATGGATGGGCCTACGAGCAGTACTTC. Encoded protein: CASSPLDGWAYEQYF.

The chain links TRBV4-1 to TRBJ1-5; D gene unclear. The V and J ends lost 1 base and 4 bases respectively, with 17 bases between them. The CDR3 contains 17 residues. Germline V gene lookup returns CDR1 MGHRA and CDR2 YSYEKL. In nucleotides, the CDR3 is TGCGCCAGCAGCCAAGCCTTAGACACTATCGGGAATCAGCCCCAGCATTTT. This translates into CASSQALDTIGNQPQHF.

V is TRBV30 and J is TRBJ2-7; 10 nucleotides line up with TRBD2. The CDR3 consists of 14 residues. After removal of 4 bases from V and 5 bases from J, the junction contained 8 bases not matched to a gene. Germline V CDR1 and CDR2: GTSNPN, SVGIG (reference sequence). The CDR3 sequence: CAWIPGLAIHEQYF. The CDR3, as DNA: TGTGCCTGGATACCGGGACTAGCGATCCACGAGCAGTACTTC.

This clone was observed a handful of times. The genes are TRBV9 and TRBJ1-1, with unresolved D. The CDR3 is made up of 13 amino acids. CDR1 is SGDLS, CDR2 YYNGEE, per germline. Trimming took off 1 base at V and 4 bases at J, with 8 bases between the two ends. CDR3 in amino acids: CASSVTPGTEAFF. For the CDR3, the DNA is TGTGCCAGCAGCGTAACCCCGGGCACTGAAGCTTTCTTT.

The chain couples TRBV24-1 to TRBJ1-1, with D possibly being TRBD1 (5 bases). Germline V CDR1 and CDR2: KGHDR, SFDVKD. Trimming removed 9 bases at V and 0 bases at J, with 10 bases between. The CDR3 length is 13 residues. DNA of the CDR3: TGTGCCACCCAGACAGCGATGAACACTGAAGCTTTCTTT. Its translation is CATQTAMNTEAFF.

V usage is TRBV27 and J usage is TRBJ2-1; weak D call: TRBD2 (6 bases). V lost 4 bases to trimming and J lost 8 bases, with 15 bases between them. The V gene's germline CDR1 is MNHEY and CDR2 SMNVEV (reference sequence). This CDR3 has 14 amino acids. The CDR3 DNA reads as TGTGCCAGCAGTTCCAGACTAGTTAGGCATGAGCAGTTCTTC. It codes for CASSSRLVRHEQFF.

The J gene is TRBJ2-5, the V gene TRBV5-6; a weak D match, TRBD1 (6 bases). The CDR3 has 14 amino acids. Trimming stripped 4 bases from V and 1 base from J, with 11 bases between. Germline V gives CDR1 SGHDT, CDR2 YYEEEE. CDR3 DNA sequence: TGTGCCAGCAGCGCCCCAGGGGTCCAAGAGACCCAGTACTTC. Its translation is CASSAPGVQETQYF.

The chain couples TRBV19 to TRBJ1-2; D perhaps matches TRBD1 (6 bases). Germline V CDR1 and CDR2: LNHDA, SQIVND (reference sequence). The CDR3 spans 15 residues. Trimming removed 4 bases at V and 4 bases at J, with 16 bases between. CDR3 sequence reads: CASSTHGTQSYGYTF. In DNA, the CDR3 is TGTGCCAGTAGTACCCACGGGACACAATCCTATGGCTACACCTTC.

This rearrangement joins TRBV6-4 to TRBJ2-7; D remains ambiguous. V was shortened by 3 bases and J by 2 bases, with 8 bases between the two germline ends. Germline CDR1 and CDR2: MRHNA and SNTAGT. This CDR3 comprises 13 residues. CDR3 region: CASSEKDTYEQYF. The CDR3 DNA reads TGTGCCAGCAGTGAAAAAGACACCTACGAGCAGTACTTC.

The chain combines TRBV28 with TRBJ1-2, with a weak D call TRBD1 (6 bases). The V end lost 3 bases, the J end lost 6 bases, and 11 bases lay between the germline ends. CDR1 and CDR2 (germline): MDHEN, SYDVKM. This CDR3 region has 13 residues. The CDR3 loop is CASSFRRGNGYTF. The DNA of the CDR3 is TGTGCCAGCAGTTTTCGCAGGGGCAATGGCTACACCTTC.

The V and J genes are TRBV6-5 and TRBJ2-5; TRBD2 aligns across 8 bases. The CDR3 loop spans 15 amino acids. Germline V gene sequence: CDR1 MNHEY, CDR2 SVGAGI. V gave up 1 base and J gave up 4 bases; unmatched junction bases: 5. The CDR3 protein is CASSYWGRGAETQYF. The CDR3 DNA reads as TGTGCCAGCAGTTACTGGGGGCGGGGGGCAGAGACCCAGTACTTC.

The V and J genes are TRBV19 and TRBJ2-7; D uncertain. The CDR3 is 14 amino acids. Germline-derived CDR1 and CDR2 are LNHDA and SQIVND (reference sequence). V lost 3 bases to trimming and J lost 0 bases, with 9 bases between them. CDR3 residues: CASSILLSSYEQYF. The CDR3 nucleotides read TGTGCCAGTAGTATCCTCCTAAGCTCCTACGAGCAGTACTTC.

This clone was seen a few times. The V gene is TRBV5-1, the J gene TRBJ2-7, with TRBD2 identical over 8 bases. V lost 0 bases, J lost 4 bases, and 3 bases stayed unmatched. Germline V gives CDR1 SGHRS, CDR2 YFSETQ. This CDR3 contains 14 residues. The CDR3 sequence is CASSLERETYEQYF. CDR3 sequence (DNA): TGCGCCAGCAGCTTGGAGCGGGAGACGTACGAGCAGTACTTC.

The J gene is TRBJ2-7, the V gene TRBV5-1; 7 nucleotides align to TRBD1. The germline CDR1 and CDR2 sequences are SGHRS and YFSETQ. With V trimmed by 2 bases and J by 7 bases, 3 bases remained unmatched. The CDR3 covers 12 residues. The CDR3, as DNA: TGCGCCAGCAGCTTCTCAGGGGGAGAGCAGTACTTC. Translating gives CASSFSGGEQYF.

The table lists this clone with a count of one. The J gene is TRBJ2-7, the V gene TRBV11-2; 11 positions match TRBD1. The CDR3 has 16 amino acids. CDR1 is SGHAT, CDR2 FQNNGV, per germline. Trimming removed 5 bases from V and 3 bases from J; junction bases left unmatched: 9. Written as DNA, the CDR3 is TGTGCCAGCAGCCTTGGAGTGGACAGGGGGCTCTACGAGCAGTACTTC. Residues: CASSLGVDRGLYEQYF.

CDR3 bases: TGTGCCAGTACATTAAGGGTGTCGAGCTCCTATAATTCACCCCTCCACTTT. Amino acid sequence: CASTLRVSSSYNSPLHF. The chain carries TRBV27 and TRBJ1-6; D is uncertain. The CDR3 totals 17 residues. V was trimmed by 9 bases and J by 0 bases, leaving 18 bases between them. Germline-derived CDR1 and CDR2 are MNHEY and SMNVEV (reference sequence).

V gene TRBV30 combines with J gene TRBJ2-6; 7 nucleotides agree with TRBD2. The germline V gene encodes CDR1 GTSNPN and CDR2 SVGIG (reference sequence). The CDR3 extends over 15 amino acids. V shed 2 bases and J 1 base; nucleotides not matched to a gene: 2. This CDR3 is CAWSQAGSGANVLTF. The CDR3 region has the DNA TGTGCCTGGAGTCAAGCGGGATCTGGGGCCAACGTCCTGACTTTC.

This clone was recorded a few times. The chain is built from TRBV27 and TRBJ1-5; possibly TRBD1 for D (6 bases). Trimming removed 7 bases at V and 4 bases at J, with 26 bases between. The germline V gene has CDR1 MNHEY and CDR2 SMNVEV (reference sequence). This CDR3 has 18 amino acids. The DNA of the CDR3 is TGTGCCAGCATGCGGCAGGGGCTCTTATCTGTCATTAATCAGCCCCAGCATTTT. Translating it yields CASMRQGLLSVINQPQHF.